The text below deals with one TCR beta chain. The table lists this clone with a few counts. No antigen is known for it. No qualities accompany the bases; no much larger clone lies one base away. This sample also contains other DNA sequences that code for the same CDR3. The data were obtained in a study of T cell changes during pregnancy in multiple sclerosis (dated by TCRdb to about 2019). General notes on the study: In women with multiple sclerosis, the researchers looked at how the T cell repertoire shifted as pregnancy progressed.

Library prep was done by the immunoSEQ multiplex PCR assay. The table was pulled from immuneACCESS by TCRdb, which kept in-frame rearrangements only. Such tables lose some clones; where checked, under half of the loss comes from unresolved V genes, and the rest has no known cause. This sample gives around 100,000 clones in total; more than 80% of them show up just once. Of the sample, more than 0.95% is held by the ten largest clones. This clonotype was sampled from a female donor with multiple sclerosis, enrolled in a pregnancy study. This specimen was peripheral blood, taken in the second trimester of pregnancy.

The nucleotide sequence reads as follows: TGTGCCAGCAGCGTAGTAGCAGAGAACACTGAAGCTTTCTTT. Translated, this gives CASSVVAENTEAFF. The rearranged chain carries TRBV9 and TRBJ1-1; confidence is insufficient to name the D gene. CDR3 length: 14 amino acids, cysteine to phenylalanine. Here the CDR3 DNA is all that survives: 42 bases in frame from base 1. CDR1 and CDR2 are read off the germline V gene as SGDLS and YYNGEE. The junction carries 7 bases between V and J, which are trimmed by 0 bases and 1 base respectively.